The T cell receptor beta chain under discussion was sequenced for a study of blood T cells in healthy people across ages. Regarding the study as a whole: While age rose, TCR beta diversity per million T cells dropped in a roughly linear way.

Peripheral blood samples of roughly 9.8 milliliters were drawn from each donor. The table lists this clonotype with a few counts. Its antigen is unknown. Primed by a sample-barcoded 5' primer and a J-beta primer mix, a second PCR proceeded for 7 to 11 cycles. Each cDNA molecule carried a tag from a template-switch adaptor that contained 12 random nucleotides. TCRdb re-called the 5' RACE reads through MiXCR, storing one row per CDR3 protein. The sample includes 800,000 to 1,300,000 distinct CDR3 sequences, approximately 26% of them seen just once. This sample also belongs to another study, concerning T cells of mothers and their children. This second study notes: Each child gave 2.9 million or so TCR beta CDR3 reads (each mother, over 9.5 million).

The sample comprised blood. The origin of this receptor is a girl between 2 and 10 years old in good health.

The CDR3 loop reads CASIRGTRNEQFF. CDR3 nucleotides: TGTGCCAGCATTCGCGGGACCCGCAATGAGCAGTTCTTC. This rearrangement joins TRBV2 to TRBJ2-5, with D perhaps TRBD2 (6 bases). The J call may be faulty, since TRBJ2-1 better matches the DNA end. The CDR3 length is 13 residues. The V gene's germline CDR1 is SNHLY and CDR2 FYNNEI.